This T cell receptor (beta chain) was obtained from a study of a mutant IDH1 vaccine in newly diagnosed glioma. Study at large: An approximately 62% male, approximately 38% female split and a mean age of about 43 years characterized treated patients. Earlier care involved radiotherapy, temozolomide, or both, and the majority received both. Study-wide findings and caveats: Induction of immune responses by the vaccine occurred in about 95% of patients. Pseudoprogression apparently lacked any relation to changes in top peripheral T cell clonotypes.

Germline lookup yields CDR1 SGHDT and CDR2 YYEEEE. The CDR3 totals 19 residues. V was pared by 3 bases and J by 7 bases, with 14 bases of the junction left unmatched. Time point indicated: baseline, week 1 (first vaccination visit). Treatment indicated: pre-vaccination baseline after standard-of-care therapy. Profiling relied on immunoSEQ multiplex PCR, and the TCRdb table lists in-frame clones only, not all of them. The profile shows nearly 50,000 clones, 80% to 90% of them singletons. Turning to this clone: As yet, its antigen is unknown.

The source is a man aged 35-49 years with glioma. V and J are TRBV5-6 and TRBJ2-2; 14 nucleotides agree with TRBD2. This specimen consisted of PBMCs, obtained from a glioma patient treated with radiotherapy, temozolomide or both. CDR3 amino acids: CASSWGLAGDEGNGGELFF. The CDR3 DNA reads as TGTGCCAGCAGCTGGGGACTAGCGGGAGATGAGGGAAATGGCGGGGAGCTGTTTTTT. The full variable domain, completed using reference TRBV5-6 and TRBJ2-2, is DAGVTQSPTHLIKTRGQQVTLRCSPKSGHDTVSWYQQALGQGPQFIFQYYEEEERQRGNFPDRFSGHQFPNYSSELNVNALLLGDSALYLCASSWGLAGDEGNGGELFFGEGSRLTVL.